The clone carrying this T cell receptor (beta chain) has a handful of counts. Using immunoSEQ multiplex PCR, the repertoire was profiled, and TCRdb retains in-frame clones only, with some absent. The sample includes about 95,000 clones, roughly 80% of them seen just once. The data are from a study of blood T cell repertoires in COVID-19. Germline V gene data show CDR1 as SGHRS and CDR2 as YFSETQ. This CDR3 has 16 residues. V was trimmed by 0 bases and J by 3 bases, leaving 16 bases between them. The receptor comes from a man aged 80 or over with active or convalescent COVID-19. This chain connects TRBV5-1 to TRBJ2-7; weak D call: TRBD2 (6 bases). Sequencing used peripheral blood. The CDR3 DNA reads as TGCGCCAGCAGCTTGGTGGCTTCTGGGGGGATCTACGAGCAGTACTTC. This translates into CASSLVASGGIYEQYF. The full variable domain, with the rest looked up from reference TRBV5-1 and TRBJ2-7, is KAGVTQTPRYLIKTRGQQVTLSCSPISGHRSVSWYQQTPGQGLQFLFEYFSETQRNKGNFPGRFSGRQFSNSRSEMNVSTLELGDSALYLCASSLVASGGIYEQYFGPGTRLTVT.